The 23 T cell receptor beta chains listed next were all sequenced from one sample in a study of monozygotic twins with inflammatory bowel disease. TCRdb processed the 5' RACE reads again and assigns one entry to each CDR3 protein, with no DNA. This table lists about 420,000 distinct CDR3 sequences. The sequenced sample consisted of blood. The receptors were sampled from a human donor with ulcerative colitis or Crohn's disease, or a healthy co-twin of an affected twin (not recorded which).

CDR3: CASSLSLAAIGNEQFF. V usage is TRBV12-3 or TRBV12-4 and J usage is TRBJ2-1. The CDR3 covers 16 residues.

The chain combines TRBV9 with TRBJ1-1; TCRdb returns TRBD1, unconfirmable since there is no DNA. Per germline, CDR1 SGDLS and CDR2 YYNGEE. The CDR3 length is 14 residues. The CDR3 sequence is CASSVAQGNPEAFF.

This CDR3 is CSAPLAGGNELFF. This chain links TRBV20-1 with TRBJ2-1; the D call from TCRdb, TRBD2, cannot be confirmed without DNA. Looked up from germline, CDR1 is DFQATT and CDR2 is SNEGSKA (reference sequence). The CDR3 has 13 residues.

The gene calls are TRBV10-3 and TRBJ2-7; TCRdb reports TRBD1, a call that lacks DNA to check it against. The CDR3 contains 12 residues. Germline V gives CDR1 ENHRY, CDR2 SYGVKD. The CDR3 loop is CAISRDNYEQYF.

The chain uses TRBV12-3 or TRBV12-4 and TRBJ1-5. The CDR3 covers 15 residues. CDR3 loop: CASRIGQGSNQPQHF.

V is TRBV29-1 and J is TRBJ2-1; checking the TCRdb D call of TRBD2 is not possible without DNA. The CDR3 runs 15 residues. CDR1 SQVTM and CDR2 ANQGSEA come from the germline V gene. The CDR3 sequence is CSVFLGLIQNNEQFF.

CDR3 protein: CASSYSGRRWEQFF. J is TRBJ2-1 and V is TRBV12-3 or TRBV12-4; TCRdb's D call, TRBD1, is unchecked because there is no DNA. CDR3 length: 14 amino acids.

This rearrangement joins TRBV20-1 to TRBJ2-5; absent DNA, TCRdb's TRBD1 call cannot be checked. Germline CDR1 DFQATT, CDR2 SNEGSKA (reference sequence). The CDR3 has 13 amino acids. CDR3 region: CSVGAGKQETQYF.

This chain uses TRBV20-1 with TRBJ2-3; without DNA, the TCRdb call of TRBD2 cannot be checked. The V gene's germline CDR1 is DFQATT and CDR2 SNEGSKA (reference sequence). This CDR3 has 18 residues. Here the CDR3 reads CSATTISLYQSDVDTQYF.

The V and J genes are TRBV14 and TRBJ2-7; TCRdb reports TRBD1, a call that lacks DNA to check it against. CDR1 is SGHDN, CDR2 FVKESK, per germline. This CDR3 spans 13 amino acids. CDR3 sequence reads: CASSQGTGTEQYF.

V is TRBV5-1 and J is TRBJ2-5. CDR1 SGHRS and CDR2 YFSETQ come from the germline V gene. The CDR3 loop spans 12 amino acids. The chain's CDR3 is CASSANQETQYF.

The chain combines TRBV5-4 with TRBJ2-5; TCRdb designates TRBD1, a call that cannot be tested without DNA. The CDR3 extends over 14 amino acids. Looked up from germline, CDR1 is SGHNT and CDR2 is YYREEE (reference sequence). The chain's CDR3 is CASSLRGDSETQYF.

This rearrangement joins TRBV2 to TRBJ1-5; TCRdb gives TRBD1 as the D gene, but with no DNA this cannot be confirmed. The germline V gene encodes CDR1 SNHLY and CDR2 FYNNEI. The CDR3 covers 15 residues. This chain's CDR3 is CASSGDSYSNQPQHF.

The chain couples TRBV29-1 to TRBJ2-7; no DNA is available, so the TRBD1 call from TCRdb remains unchecked. CDR1 and CDR2 (germline): SQVTM, ANQGSEA. The CDR3 is 13 amino acids. The CDR3 reads CSTRDRLTYEQYF.

The rearrangement links TRBV5-1 to TRBJ2-2; TCRdb returns TRBD1, unconfirmable since there is no DNA. This CDR3 is built from 15 residues. Germline CDR1 SGHRS, CDR2 YFSETQ. This chain's CDR3 is CASSLRDGYTGELFF.

This chain connects TRBV20-1 to TRBJ2-1. The germline gives CDR1 DFQATT, CDR2 SNEGSKA (reference sequence). There are 14 residues in the CDR3. Here the CDR3 reads CSAKTLVSYNEQFF.

CDR3 region: CASSFVGFANYGYTF. This chain links TRBV7-9 with TRBJ1-2. The CDR3 length is 15 residues. Germline V gives CDR1 SEHNR, CDR2 FQNEAQ (reference sequence). Based on the CDR3 plus reference TRBV7-9 and TRBJ1-2, the full variable domain is DTGVSQNPRHKITKRGQNVTFRCDPISEHNRLYWYRQTLGQGPEFLTYFQNEAQLEKSRLLSDRFSAERPKGSFSTLEIQRTEQGDSAMYLCASSFVGFANYGYTFGSGTRLTVV.

The chain combines TRBV5-1 with TRBJ2-3; TCRdb's D call, TRBD1, is unchecked because there is no DNA. Germline CDR1 is SGHRS and CDR2 is YFSETQ. CDR3 length equals 14 residues. The CDR3 loop reads CASSGDSGTDTQYF.

V is TRBV2 and J is TRBJ2-6; the TRBD1 assignment by TCRdb is unverifiable without DNA. There are 14 residues in the CDR3. CDR1 is SNHLY, CDR2 FYNNEI, per germline. CDR3 protein: CASYRGNGANVLTF.

This chain uses TRBV10-3 with TRBJ2-6. The CDR3 extends over 14 amino acids. Germline CDR1 ENHRY, CDR2 SYGVKD. CDR3 protein: CAISGSSGANVLTF.

CDR3 in amino acids: CASSQAIGNRGAGELFF. V usage is TRBV23-1 and J usage is TRBJ2-2; TCRdb's D call of TRBD1 is untestable without DNA. TRBV23-1 is an ORF, with its function uncertain. The CDR3 has 17 residues.

This rearrangement joins TRBV5-1 to TRBJ2-3; the D call of TRBD2 rests on TCRdb alone, since no DNA is present to check it. This CDR3 contains 15 residues. Germline V gives CDR1 SGHRS, CDR2 YFSETQ. The chain's CDR3 is CASSDGTSGLDTQYF.

The chain joins TRBV4-1 to TRBJ1-5; with no DNA, the TCRdb D assignment of TRBD1 cannot be verified. Germline CDR1 is MGHRA and CDR2 is YSYEKL. The CDR3 consists of 20 residues. CDR3 amino acids: CASSQGGDRELIYSNQPQHF.